These T cell receptor beta chains were read from a single sample in a study of T-cell memory formation after mild COVID-19. TCRdb analysed the 5' RACE reads with MiXCR anew, one entry per CDR3 protein. Seen here are fewer than 150,000 distinct CDR3 sequences, about 15% observed once, and the top ten hold roughly 5.2%. Specimen: PBMCs or a T cell subset sorted from them (not recorded which). All receptors come from a man aged 18 to 30 who had mild COVID-19 (a few samples of this study predate the infection). Cell type and time point are not known. Both conserved end residues are part of each CDR3. The D gene is left open where the match is weak. Some rows have no size entry. The others give once, few or many, or a class for an expanded clone.

clone_size	v_call	d_call	j_call	cdr3_nt	cdr3_aa
-	TRBV7-2	-	TRBJ2-1	TGTGCCAGCAGCTTAGGATGGGGAGCCGAGAATGAGCAGTTCTTC	CASSLGWGAENEQFF
-	TRBV12-3/TRBV12-4	-	TRBJ1-2	TGTGCCAGCAGCCAAGAGGGGGGCGCCTACTCCTATGGCTACACCTTC	CASSQEGGAYSYGYTF
few	TRBV12-3/TRBV12-4	TRBD1	TRBJ1-1	TGTGCCAGCAGTCCATCCCCGGGACAGGAGGTTACTGAAGCTTTCTTT	CASSPSPGQEVTEAFF
medium-sized	TRBV7-8	TRBD2	TRBJ2-3	TGTGCCAGCAGCCCCGGGACTAGCGGGGGGCTGACAGATACGCAGTATTTT	CASSPGTSGGLTDTQYF
many	TRBV7-6	-	TRBJ2-3	TGTGCCAGCAGTCCCACTAGGGCCTCAGGAGATACGCAGTATTTT	CASSPTRASGDTQYF
-	TRBV10-3	-	TRBJ1-6	TGTGCCATCAGTGAGGCTACAGGGTATAATTCACCCCTCCACTTT	CAISEATGYNSPLHF
-	TRBV6-6	-	TRBJ1-2	TGTGCCAGCAGCCGGGGACACGGCCCGATGGGTTATGGCTACACCTTC	CASSRGHGPMGYGYTF
few	TRBV12-3/TRBV12-4	-	TRBJ1-5	TGTGCCAGCAGTTTACAGGGTACCCTTAGCAATCAGCCCCAGCATTTT	CASSLQGTLSNQPQHF
few	TRBV11-2	-	TRBJ2-7	TGTGCCAGCAGCGGGAGAGGGGCGCGGGAGCAGTACTTC	CASSGRGAREQYF
many	TRBV4-2	TRBD2	TRBJ2-4	TGTGCCAGCAGCCCCCCGGGGGGAGCCAAAAACATTCAGTACTTC	CASSPPGGAKNIQYF
few	TRBV7-3	-	TRBJ2-2	TGTGCCAGCGGAAGGAACGTAGGTGGGAACACCGGGGAGCTGTTTTTT	CASGRNVGGNTGELFF
few	TRBV4-2	-	TRBJ2-5	TGTGCCAGCAGCCAAGATCCGGAATTCCCCGAGACCCAGTACTTC	CASSQDPEFPETQYF
few	TRBV7-2	-	TRBJ1-5	TGTGCCAGCAGCTTAGAGGCAGGTTATCAGCCCCAGCATTTT	CASSLEAGYQPQHF
few	TRBV7-8	-	TRBJ2-5	TGTGCCAGCACCGTCCGGGGGAGTCTAGTGACCCAGTACTTC	CASTVRGSLVTQYF
few	TRBV20-1	TRBD2	TRBJ2-5	TGCAGTGCTAGTCCACTAGCGAGTCAAGAGACCCAGTACTTC	CSASPLASQETQYF
few	TRBV2	TRBD1	TRBJ1-5	TGTGCCAGCAGTTCTAACAGGGGCGCCTATAGCAATCAGCCCCAGCATTTT	CASSSNRGAYSNQPQHF
few	TRBV5-5	-	TRBJ2-1	TGTGCCAGCAGCTTTTCAGGGTATCCCTACAATGAGCAGTTCTTC	CASSFSGYPYNEQFF
few	TRBV3-1	TRBD2	TRBJ2-2	TGTGCCAGCAGCTTCCAGCGGGGAGTCACCGGGGAGCTGTTTTTT	CASSFQRGVTGELFF
-	TRBV20-1	TRBD1	TRBJ1-6	TGCAGTGCTAGTGGGACAGGGGGGGATAATTCACCCCTCCACTTT	CSASGTGGDNSPLHF
few	TRBV18	-	TRBJ2-7	TGTGCCAGCTCAAGCCGGACAGTGTCGGTGGTCTACGAGCAGTACTTC	CASSSRTVSVVYEQYF
-	TRBV7-2	TRBD2	TRBJ2-5	TGTGCCAGCAGCCCCGGACTAGTGCAAGAGACCCAGTACTTC	CASSPGLVQETQYF
-	TRBV10-3	-	TRBJ1-5	TGTGCCATCAGTGAGCAAAGAGATCAGCCCCAGCATTTT	CAISEQRDQPQHF
few	TRBV7-9	-	TRBJ2-3	TGTGCCAGCAGCGACCTATTGGGGGGGCGAACAGATACGCAGTATTTT	CASSDLLGGRTDTQYF
-	TRBV2	-	TRBJ2-3	TGTGCCAGTAGAAAAGACACTAGCACAGATACGCAGTATTTT	CASRKDTSTDTQYF
few	TRBV7-2	-	TRBJ2-5	TGTGCCAGCAGCCGCAACCTAGGAAGAATCGTAGAGACCCAGTACTTC	CASSRNLGRIVETQYF
few	TRBV11-1	-	TRBJ2-5	TGTGCCAGCAGCTATGGACTGGAGCAAGAGACCCAGTACTTC	CASSYGLEQETQYF
many	TRBV12-3/TRBV12-4	-	TRBJ1-1	TGTGCCAGCAGTTTAGCGGTTGAAGCTTTCTTT	CASSLAVEAFF
few	TRBV29-1	-	TRBJ2-3	TGCAGCGCCGAGGACCGATTCACAGATACGCAGTATTTT	CSAEDRFTDTQYF
few	TRBV4-3	TRBD2	TRBJ2-1	TGCGCCAGCAGCCGTCTAGCCAGCCGGGGGGGAGGCAATGAGCAGTTCTTC	CASSRLASRGGGNEQFF
-	TRBV4-3	-	TRBJ2-5	TGCGCCAGCAGCCAAGATTTCAGGGGAATGGATGAGACCCAGTACTTC	CASSQDFRGMDETQYF
few	TRBV20-1	-	TRBJ1-5	TGCAGTGCTATCGGGGGGCTCGGATGGAGGGCCAATCAGCCCCAGCATTTT	CSAIGGLGWRANQPQHF
few	TRBV11-3	-	TRBJ2-7	TGTGCCAGCAGCTTAAGAGGACAACCTTACGAGCAGTACTTC	CASSLRGQPYEQYF
-	TRBV4-3	-	TRBJ1-4	TGCGCCAGCGCGCAGGGAGGGGGTATTGAAAAACTGTTTTTT	CASAQGGGIEKLFF
many	TRBV7-8	TRBD2	TRBJ2-5	TGTGCCAGCAGGCCCACTAGCGGGGGGGGTGAGACCCAGTACTTC	CASRPTSGGGETQYF
-	TRBV7-2	-	TRBJ2-5	TGTGCCAGCAGCTTCAGTCGGGAAGAGACCCAGTACTTC	CASSFSREETQYF
-	TRBV6-2/TRBV6-3	TRBD1	TRBJ2-7	TGTGCCAGCAGTTCAGGACAGGGCCCCTACGAGCAGTACTTC	CASSSGQGPYEQYF
few	TRBV9	TRBD2	TRBJ2-3	TGTGCCAGCAGCGTAGGGACTAGCGGGGGGTCACCAGATACGCAGTATTTT	CASSVGTSGGSPDTQYF
-	TRBV5-1	TRBD1	TRBJ2-5	TGCGCCAGCAGCTTGGCCTCGGGGACAGGGAGACAAGAGACCCAGTACTTC	CASSLASGTGRQETQYF